This TCR beta chain was profiled in a study of response to subunit inactivated influenza vaccine. Overall study findings and caveats: The authors suggested that few new T cells are recruited per seasonal influenza vaccination.

On this clonotype: Its target is not known.

Germline V gives CDR1 DFQATT, CDR2 SNEGSKA (reference sequence). V was pared by 8 bases and J by 7 bases, with 16 bases between. This CDR3 has 12 amino acids. MiXCR, applied by TCRdb to the RT-PCR reads, yields one record per CDR3 protein. The data hold almost 600,000 distinct CDR3 sequences, with 12% to 15% observed a single time. Source: PBMCs from blood, taken about 12 days after vaccination. This chain uses TRBV20-1 with TRBJ2-3, with TRBD1 as a possible D gene (6 bases). This sequence was found in a man between 50 and 59 years old who received an inactivated influenza vaccine. The DNA of the CDR3 is TGCAGTCCCCAACCTGGACAGCATACGCAGTATTTT. It yields the protein CSPQPGQHTQYF.